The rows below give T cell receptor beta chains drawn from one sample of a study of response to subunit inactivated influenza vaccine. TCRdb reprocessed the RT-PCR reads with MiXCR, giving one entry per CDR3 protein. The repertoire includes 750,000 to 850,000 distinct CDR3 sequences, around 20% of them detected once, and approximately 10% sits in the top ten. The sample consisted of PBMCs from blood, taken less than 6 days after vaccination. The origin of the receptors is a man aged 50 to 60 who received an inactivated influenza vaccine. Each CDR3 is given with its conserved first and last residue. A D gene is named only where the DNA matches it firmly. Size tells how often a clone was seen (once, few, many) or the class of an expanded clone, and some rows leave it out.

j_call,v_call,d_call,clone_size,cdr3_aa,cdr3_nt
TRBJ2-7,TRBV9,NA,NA,CASSVGSGGYQYEQYF,TGTGCCAGCAGCGTAGGAAGCGGTGGCTACCAATACGAGCAGTACTTC
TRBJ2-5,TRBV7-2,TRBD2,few,CASSSGTAKETQYF,TGTGCCAGCAGCAGCGGGACGGCCAAAGAGACCCAGTACTTC
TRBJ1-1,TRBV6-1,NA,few,CASSRGGAETEAFF,TGTGCCAGCAGTCGAGGGGGGGCAGAAACTGAAGCTTTCTTT
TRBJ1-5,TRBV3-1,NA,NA,CASSQDSGGSNQPQHF,TGTGCCAGCAGCCAAGATTCGGGAGGGAGCAATCAGCCCCAGCATTTT
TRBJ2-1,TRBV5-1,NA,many,CASSLVGGSYNEQFF,TGTGCCAGCAGTTTGGTGGGGGGATCCTACAATGAGCAGTTCTTC
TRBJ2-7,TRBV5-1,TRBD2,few,CASSLSGASTYEQYF,TGCGCCAGCAGCCTTAGCGGGGCGTCAACCTACGAGCAGTACTTC
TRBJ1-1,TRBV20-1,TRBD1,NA,CSAAQGANTEAFF,TGCAGTGCGGCACAGGGGGCTAACACTGAAGCTTTCTTT
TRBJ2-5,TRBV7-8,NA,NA,CASSRWGSREETQYF,TGTGCCAGCAGCCGATGGGGGTCTCGGGAAGAGACCCAGTACTTC
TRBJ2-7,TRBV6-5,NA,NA,CASGDPYEQYF,TGTGCCAGCGGTGACCCCTACGAGCAGTACTTC
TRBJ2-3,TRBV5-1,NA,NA,CASSLVGVSDTQYF,TGCGCCAGCAGCTTGGTTGGGGTCTCAGATACGCAGTATTTT
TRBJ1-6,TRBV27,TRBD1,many,CASSRWDRGNSPLHF,TGTGCCAGCAGCCGTTGGGACAGGGGAAATTCACCCCTCCACTTT
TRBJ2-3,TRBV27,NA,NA,CASSLVGLLTDTQYF,TGTGCCAGCAGTTTAGTAGGACTGCTCACAGATACGCAGTATTTT
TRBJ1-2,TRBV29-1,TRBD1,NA,CSVAGQGASIRGYTF,TGCAGCGTTGCCGGACAGGGGGCATCGATTAGAGGCTACACCTTC
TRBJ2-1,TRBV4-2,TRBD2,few,CASSQVLAGVYEQFF,TGTGCCAGCAGCCAAGTACTAGCGGGGGTCTATGAGCAGTTCTTC
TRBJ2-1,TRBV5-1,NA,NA,CASSLGVGHEEEQFF,TGCGCCAGCAGCTTGGGGGTCGGCCATGAGGAGGAGCAGTTCTTC
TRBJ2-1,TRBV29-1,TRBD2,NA,CSVYRDPGGNEQFF,TGCAGCGTTTACCGGGACCCGGGGGGGAATGAGCAGTTCTTC
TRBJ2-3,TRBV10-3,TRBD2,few,CAISGGEGTSGFTDTQYF,TGTGCCATCAGCGGTGGGGAAGGGACTAGCGGATTCACAGATACGCAGTATTTT
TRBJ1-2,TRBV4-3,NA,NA,CASSQATGNYGYTF,TGCGCCAGCAGCCAAGCGACGGGGAACTATGGCTACACCTTC
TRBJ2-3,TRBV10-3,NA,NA,CAIRRTESTDTQYF,TGTGCCATCAGGCGGACAGAAAGCACAGATACGCAGTATTTT
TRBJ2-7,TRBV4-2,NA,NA,CASSQDFNTGYEQYF,TGTGCCAGCAGCCAAGATTTCAACACAGGTTACGAGCAGTACTTC
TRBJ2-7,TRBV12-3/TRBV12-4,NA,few,CASSQTGRGSGYEQYF,TGTGCCAGCAGCCAGACAGGGAGGGGTTCGGGCTACGAGCAGTACTTC
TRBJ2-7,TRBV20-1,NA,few,CSARDPGYEQYF,TGCAGTGCTAGAGATCCCGGATACGAGCAGTACTTC